This T cell receptor beta chain was documented in a study of cytomegalovirus exposure and HLA in healthy donors. PCR amplification relied on 60 Vbeta primers (plus 13 Jbeta primers). This table comes from immunoSEQ multiplex PCR, and its TCRdb copy is limited to in-frame clones, with some not included. Of fewer than 100,000 clones in the sample, roughly 80% were seen once. Of note for this clone: Relative to the germline gene, one junction end is altered; a read error may explain this.

The germline V gene has CDR1 KGHSH and CDR2 LQKENI. The CDR3 is 15 residues long. The TCR sequence derives from a man aged 60 to 75 in good health and CMV-seropositive. Input material: PBMCs. The chain employs TRBV18 and TRBJ2-7, with 12 bases matching TRBD1. The CDR3 here is CASSPIAGTGGFWDF. The CDR3 bases are TGTGCCAGCTCACCTATAGCCGGGACAGGGGGCTTTTGGGACTTC.